The 22 T cell receptor beta chains below all came from one sample that was sequenced in a study of T cells in women clearing cervical HPV infection. The table came from immunoSEQ multiplex PCR; TCRdb's copy has only in-frame clones and leaves some out. Its listing shows about 21,000 clones. Sequencing was carried out using blood buffy coat. The receptor source for this set is a woman between 18 and 75 years old with a cervical HPV16 infection that either progressed to CIN3+ or cleared (not recorded which).

Points on this clone: From the germline J gene comes the end of the CDR3, since the read stops 3 residues before it. The chain uses TRBV7-6 and TRBJ2-7, with D maybe TRBD1 (6 bases). In germline, CDR1 is SGHVS, CDR2 FNYEAQ. V lost 0 bases to trimming and J lost 3 bases, with 12 bases between them. This CDR3 comprises 15 residues. Here the CDR3 reads CASSLADEGGYEQYF. CDR3 bases read: TGTGCCAGCAGCTTAGCGGATGAAGGGGGCTACGAG.

Details on this clone: From the germline J gene comes the end of the CDR3, since the read stops 3 residues before it. The rearrangement uses TRBV5-1 and TRBJ1-2, with TRBD1 matching over 11 bases. The CDR3 extends over 15 amino acids. Trimming removed 5 bases from V and 2 bases from J; junction bases left unmatched: 5. CDR1 is SGHRS and CDR2 is YFSETQ in the germline V gene. CDR3 sequence reads: CASRSGTGGNYGYTF. CDR3 DNA (partial): TGCGCCAGCAGATCCGGGACAGGGGGGAACTATGGC.

With respect to this clone: Read coverage stops 3 residues before the CDR3 terminus; the germline J gene supplies the remainder. The chain is built from TRBV24-1 and TRBJ2-5; TRBD2 matches 16 bases. The CDR3 contains 18 residues. Germline CDR1 reads KGHDR; CDR2 reads SFDVKD. The V segment lost 4 bases and the J segment 2 bases; nucleotides outside the gene matches: 6. CDR3: CATSDQGTSGRVQETQYF. CDR3 DNA, as far as it was read: TGTGCCACCAGTGACCAAGGGACTAGCGGGAGGGTACAAGAGACC.

Regarding this clone: The CDR3 end falls 3 residues outside the read, so it is completed with the germline J gene. V is TRBV7-9 and J is TRBJ1-2, with D hard to call. V was trimmed by 4 bases and J by 4 bases, leaving 16 bases between them. CDR3 length equals 15 residues. CDR1 is SEHNR and CDR2 is FQNEAQ in the germline V gene (reference sequence). The CDR3: CASSSPGSGSYGYTF. Incomplete CDR3 DNA: TGTGCCAGCAGCTCCCCGGGGTCGGGGAGCTATGGC.

Here the CDR3 reads CSATLRIAGGHRTDTQYF. The covered CDR3 bases are TGCAGTGCTACCCTCCGTATAGCGGGAGGCCACCGCACAGATACG. The chain links TRBV20-1 to TRBJ2-3; 10 nucleotides line up with TRBD2. The missing CDR3 end, 3 residues past where the read stops, is filled in from the germline J gene. The V gene end was trimmed by 4 bases and the J gene end by 1 base; junction bases not matched to a gene: 14. The CDR3 has 18 amino acids. The germline V gene has CDR1 DFQATT and CDR2 SNEGSKA (reference sequence).

With respect to this clone: The read ends 3 residues before the CDR3 terminus; that terminus is restored from the germline J gene. The chain is built from TRBV19 and TRBJ2-1; no clear D gene. The V end lost 2 bases, the J end lost 3 bases, and 5 bases lay between the germline ends. CDR3 length equals 13 residues. Germline CDR1 is LNHDA and CDR2 is SQIVND (reference sequence). The CDR3 DNA, read in part, is TGTGCCAGTAGTATATCACACTACAATGAG. It encodes CASSISHYNE. The full CDR3 protein reads CASSISHYNEQFF.

Regarding this clone: Read data end 3 residues before the CDR3 end; the end is taken from the germline J gene. This chain joins TRBV4-2 and TRBJ1-1; TRBD1 aligns across 11 bases. In germline, CDR1 is LGHNA, CDR2 YNFKEQ. The CDR3 is 15 residues long. V was pared by 6 bases and J by 0 bases, with 3 bases of the junction left unmatched. CDR3 sequence: CASRTGQGVNTEAFF. Incomplete CDR3 DNA: TGTGCCAGCAGAACGGGACAGGGGGTGAACACTGAA.

Concerning this clone itself: The junction departs from the called germline gene at one end, perhaps through a read error. Read coverage stops 3 residues before the CDR3 terminus; the germline J gene supplies the remainder. The chain recombines TRBV20-1 with TRBJ2-4, with no clear D. CDR1 is DFQATT, CDR2 SNEGSKA, per germline (reference sequence). The CDR3 spans 14 residues. The sequenced CDR3 bases are TGCAGTGCTAGCCAGACTCTTGCCAGAAACATT. It codes for CSASQTLARNI. The full CDR3 protein reads CSASQTLARNIQYF.

Points on this clone: The CDR3 end is not reached by the read, which stops 3 residues before it; the germline J gene fills it in. J is TRBJ2-7 and V is TRBV5-6, with a possible D match to TRBD2 (5 bases). This CDR3 comprises 13 residues. The V gene lost 3 bases and the J gene lost 0 bases, with 7 bases spanning the gap. Looked up from germline, CDR1 is SGHDT and CDR2 is YYEEEE. CDR3 DNA (partial): TGTGCCAGCAGCTCGGGGAGCTCCTACGAG. Residues: CASSSGSSYE. The full CDR3 sequence reads CASSSGSSYEQYF.

About this clone itself: From the germline J gene comes the end of the CDR3, since the read stops 3 residues before it. V gene TRBV5-6 combines with J gene TRBJ2-7; no clear D gene. CDR1 and CDR2 from the germline V gene are SGHDT and YYEEEE. With 3 bases removed from V and 6 bases from J, the gap between germline ends came to 13 bases. The CDR3 runs to 13 residues. Partial CDR3 DNA: TGTGCCAGCAGCTCACGTCCCCAGTCCGAG. Translating it yields CASSSRPQSE. The whole CDR3 protein is CASSSRPQSEQYF. Full variable domain (missing parts from reference TRBV5-6 and TRBJ2-7): DAGVTQSPTHLIKTRGQQVTLRCSPKSGHDTVSWYQQALGQGPQFIFQYYEEEERQRGNFPDRFSGHQFPNYSSELNVNALLLGDSALYLCASSSRPQSEQYFGPGTRLTVT.

Worth noting for this clone: The read ends 3 residues shy of where the CDR3 ends; the end is completed using the germline J gene. This chain connects TRBV19 to TRBJ1-2; D is perhaps TRBD1 (5 bases). Per germline, CDR1 LNHDA and CDR2 SQIVND (reference sequence). The CDR3 extends over 15 amino acids. The sequenced part of the CDR3 DNA is TGTGCCAGTAGGGGACTAGCGGGAGAGACAGATACC. Its translation is CASRGLAGETDT. The whole CDR3 is CASRGLAGETDTYTF.

In terms of frequency, this clone is large. The CDR3 end falls 3 residues outside the read, so it is completed with the germline J gene. The chain employs TRBV15 and TRBJ2-2; D might be TRBD1 (6 bases). V was trimmed by 3 bases and J by 5 bases, leaving 7 bases between them. The CDR3 has 13 amino acids. CDR1 is LNHNV, CDR2 YYDKDF, per germline (reference sequence). The CDR3 region is CATSRRGTGELFF. The covered CDR3 bases are TGTGCCACCAGCAGGAGGGGGACCGGGGAG.

A remark on this clone: The CDR3 is cut off 3 residues early in the read; its end comes from the germline J gene. The rearrangement links TRBV19 to TRBJ1-1; the match to TRBD1 covers 10 bases. The CDR3 has 15 residues. Germline loops: CDR1 LNHDA, CDR2 SQIVND (reference sequence). With V trimmed by 6 bases and J by 2 bases, 6 bases remained unmatched. CDR3 bases read: TGTGCCAGTAGGCCCGGGGACAGGGGCAACACTGAA. Translated: CASRPGDRGNTE. The complete CDR3 sequence is CASRPGDRGNTEAFF.

About this clone itself: The read comes to an end 3 residues before the CDR3 does, leaving the germline J gene to fill in the end. The J gene is TRBJ2-1, the V gene TRBV20-1, with 12 bases fitting TRBD2. The junction had 8 bases not matched to a gene; V was cut back by 6 bases and J by 5 bases. This CDR3 comprises 15 residues. The germline V gene encodes CDR1 DFQATT and CDR2 SNEGSKA (reference sequence). The CDR3 is CSALRLAGGHNEQFF. The sequenced part of the CDR3 DNA is TGCAGTGCCCTCAGGCTAGCGGGAGGGCACAATGAG.

About this clone: The read stops 3 residues short of the end of the CDR3; the missing end is completed from the germline J gene. The chain uses TRBV6-1 and TRBJ1-5; D not resolved. The germline V gene encodes CDR1 MNHNS and CDR2 SASEGT. Trimming left V 0 bases short and J 6 bases short, with 15 bases between. This CDR3 is built from 16 residues. This CDR3 is CASSEASGLLGQPQHF. The DNA read from the CDR3 is TGTGCCAGCAGTGAAGCATCGGGTTTGCTCGGTCAGCCC.

A word on this clone: The CDR3 goes on 3 residues after the read ends, and that part is filled in from the germline J gene. The chain joins TRBV20-1 to TRBJ1-2, with a weak D call TRBD1 (6 bases). The CDR3 consists of 13 residues. Trimming left V 5 bases short and J 2 bases short, with 12 bases between. Germline-derived CDR1 and CDR2 are DFQATT and SNEGSKA (reference sequence). The CDR3 sequence: CSAAPQGNYGYTF. Incomplete CDR3 DNA: TGCAGTGCTGCTCCCCAGGGGAACTATGGC.

Notes on this clone: The read is 3 residues too short to cover the CDR3 end, so that end is filled in from the germline J gene. The chain uses TRBV2 and TRBJ2-1; 7 bases are a match to TRBD2. In germline, CDR1 is SNHLY, CDR2 FYNNEI. After removal of 7 bases from V and 0 bases from J, the junction contained 15 bases not matched to a gene. This CDR3 has 18 amino acids. The CDR3 reads CASNGGSLTLSSYNEQFF. The sequenced CDR3 bases are TGTGCCAGCAATGGCGGGAGTTTAACCCTTAGCTCCTACAATGAG.

For this clone: The read halts 3 residues ahead of the CDR3 end, with the missing end drawn from the germline J gene. This chain joins TRBV12-3 or TRBV12-4 and TRBJ2-7; D might be TRBD1 or TRBD2, each matching 5 bases. The CDR3 consists of 13 residues. V was trimmed by 8 bases and J by 2 bases, leaving 13 bases between them. The part of the CDR3 DNA that was read is TGTGCCAGCGCACAGAGGGGAACCTACGAG. This sequence encodes CASAQRGTYE. The entire CDR3 reads CASAQRGTYEQYF.

In the case of this clone: The read ends 3 residues before the CDR3 terminus; that terminus is restored from the germline J gene. This chain joins TRBV5-4 and TRBJ2-2, with 7 bases lining up with TRBD1. The V and J ends lost 1 base and 2 bases, in that order; junction bases with no gene match: 5. Germline CDR1 SGHNT, CDR2 YYREEE (reference sequence). The CDR3 totals 16 residues. The CDR3 DNA, read in part, is TGTGCCAGCAGCTTGTGGACAGGCGATAACACCGGGGAG. It yields the protein CASSLWTGDNTGE. The whole CDR3 protein is CASSLWTGDNTGELFF.

On this clone: The read ends 3 residues early relative to the CDR3; the germline J gene fills the gap. The J gene is TRBJ2-5, the V gene TRBV6-2 or TRBV6-3; 11 bases agree with TRBD1. CDR3 size: 16 residues. Germline V gene lookup returns CDR1 MNHEY and CDR2 SVGEGT. This chain's CDR3 is CASSYMDRGPLRTQYF. The CDR3 DNA, read in part, is TGTGCCAGCAGTTACATGGACAGGGGGCCGTTGCGAACC.

A word on this clone: Read data end 3 residues before the CDR3 end; the end is taken from the germline J gene. The chain joins TRBV20-1 to TRBJ1-2; D uncertain. This CDR3 region has 14 residues. Trimming cost V 5 bases and J 7 bases, with 20 bases left between them. Germline V gives CDR1 DFQATT, CDR2 SNEGSKA (reference sequence). This CDR3 is CSAQAAEVDGGYTF. The CDR3 bases that were read are TGCAGTGCTCAAGCGGCGGAAGTAGATGGTGGC.

With regard to this clone: The read terminates 3 residues ahead of where the CDR3 ends, so the germline J gene completes it. This rearrangement joins TRBV24-1 to TRBJ1-3, with 7 bases fitting TRBD1. V shed 3 bases and J 0 bases; nucleotides not matched to a gene: 4. The CDR3 loop spans 16 amino acids. Germline V gene data show CDR1 as KGHDR and CDR2 as SFDVKD. CDR3 amino acids: CATSDGDRISGNTIYF. CDR3 bases read: TGTGCCACCAGTGATGGGGACAGAATCTCTGGAAACACC.